This T cell receptor beta chain derives from a study of blood T cell repertoires in COVID-19. Study-level background: T cells, B-cell-depleted T cells, or PBMCs supplied cDNA or gDNA.

Seattle researchers signed up patients amid active infection and tracked them longitudinally. TCRdb keeps only in-frame clones here, not all; method: immunoSEQ multiplex PCR. Among some 270,000 clones listed, 84% were seen once. The sequencing sample was made of peripheral blood. This receptor was taken from a person aged 65-85 years with COVID-19, enrolled during active disease.

The CDR3 reads CASSPWGQGAAQPQHF. In DNA, the CDR3 is TGTGCCAGTAGCCCCTGGGGACAGGGGGCTGCTCAGCCCCAGCATTTT. V is TRBV19 and J is TRBJ1-5, with TRBD1 identical over 12 bases. Looked up from germline, CDR1 is LNHDA and CDR2 is SQIVND (reference sequence). There are 16 residues in the CDR3. V dropped 6 bases and J dropped 6; count of bases not matched to a gene: 9.